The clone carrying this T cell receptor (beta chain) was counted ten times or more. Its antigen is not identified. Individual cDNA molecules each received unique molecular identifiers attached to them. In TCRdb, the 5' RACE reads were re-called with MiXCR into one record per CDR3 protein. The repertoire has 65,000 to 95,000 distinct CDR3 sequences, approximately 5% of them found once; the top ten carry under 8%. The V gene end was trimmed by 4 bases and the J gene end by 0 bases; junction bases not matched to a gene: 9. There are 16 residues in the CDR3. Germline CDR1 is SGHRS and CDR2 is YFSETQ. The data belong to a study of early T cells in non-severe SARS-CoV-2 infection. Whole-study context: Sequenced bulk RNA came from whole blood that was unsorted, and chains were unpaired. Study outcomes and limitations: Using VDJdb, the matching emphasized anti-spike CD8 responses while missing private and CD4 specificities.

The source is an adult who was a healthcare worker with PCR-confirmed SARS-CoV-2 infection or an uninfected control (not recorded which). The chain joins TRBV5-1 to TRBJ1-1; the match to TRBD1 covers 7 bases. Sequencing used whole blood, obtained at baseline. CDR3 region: CASSTGETTMNTEAFF. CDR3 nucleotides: TGCGCCAGCAGCACAGGGGAAACGACTATGAACACTGAAGCTTTCTTT. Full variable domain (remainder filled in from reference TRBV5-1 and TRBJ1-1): KAGVTQTPRYLIKTRGQQVTLSCSPISGHRSVSWYQQTPGQGLQFLFEYFSETQRNKGNFPGRFSGRQFSNSRSEMNVSTLELGDSALYLCASSTGETTMNTEAFFGQGTRLTVV.